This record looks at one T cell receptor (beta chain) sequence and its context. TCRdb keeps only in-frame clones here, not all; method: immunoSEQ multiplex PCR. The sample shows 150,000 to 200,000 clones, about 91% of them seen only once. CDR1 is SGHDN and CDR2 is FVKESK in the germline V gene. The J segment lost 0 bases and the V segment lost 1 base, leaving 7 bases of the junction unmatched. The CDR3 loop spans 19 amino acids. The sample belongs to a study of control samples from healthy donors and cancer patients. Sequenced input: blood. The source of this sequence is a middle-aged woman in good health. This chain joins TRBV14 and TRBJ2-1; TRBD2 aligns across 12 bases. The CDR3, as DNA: TGTGCCAGCAGCCAAGGGTGGACTAGCGGGGTGTTCTCCTACAATGAGCAGTTCTTC. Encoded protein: CASSQGWTSGVFSYNEQFF.